This T cell receptor beta chain was sequenced during a study of cytomegalovirus exposure and HLA in healthy donors. V was pared by 2 bases and J by 1 base, with 8 bases between. The CDR3 is 14 residues long. Germline CDR1 is LGHNA and CDR2 is YSLEER. Both 60 Vbeta primers and 13 Jbeta primers went into the PCR. Measured with immunoSEQ multiplex PCR; TCRdb has only the in-frame clones, and not every one. This sample has 150,000 to 200,000 clones, with about four fifths found just once. The sequence came from a girl aged 5 to 17 in good health and CMV-seropositive. The chain uses TRBV4-3 and TRBJ1-1; D is uncertain. The sequenced sample was PBMCs. CDR3 nucleotides: TGCGCCAGCAGCCAACACACAGCGAACACTGAAGCTTTCTTT. Residues: CASSQHTANTEAFF.